What follows are 12 T cell receptor beta chains derived from one specimen sequenced in a study of memory CD4+ T cells and cytomegalovirus serostatus. The sort gate was single viable CD3+CD4+CD8-CD45RO+ cells for memory CD4+ T cells. Generated by immunoSEQ multiplex PCR, the TCRdb table keeps only in-frame clones and is missing some. In the table there are roughly 76,000 clones, around 78% of which are singletons. Sequenced material: memory CD4+ T cells from blood. These TCRs come from an adult in good health and CMV-seropositive.

The chain links TRBV5-6 to TRBJ1-3; D is unresolved. Germline lookup yields CDR1 SGHDT and CDR2 YYEEEE. Deletions cut 6 bases from V and 5 bases from J, with 12 bases between. This CDR3 spans 13 amino acids. The CDR3 nucleotides read TGTGCCAGCACCCGCGGACGGCGAAACACCATATATTTT. Translated: CASTRGRRNTIYF.

This chain uses TRBV12-5 with TRBJ1-2; possible D gene TRBD1, 6 bases. Trimming removed 7 bases from V and 8 bases from J, with 14 bases in between. In germline, CDR1 is LGHNT, CDR2 FRNRAP. This CDR3 has 12 residues. The CDR3 loop reads CASASTGYGYTF. CDR3 bases: TGTGCTAGTGCTAGCACAGGGTACGGCTACACCTTC.

The chain combines TRBV5-4 with TRBJ2-2, with D possibly matching TRBD1 (6 bases). CDR1 is SGHNT and CDR2 is YYREEE in the germline V gene (reference sequence). The CDR3 has 15 residues. V gave up 0 bases and J gave up 4 bases, with 10 bases separating them. CDR3 DNA: TGTGCCAGCAGCTTGGCCCGAGGGGGCACCGGGGAGCTGTTTTTT. Protein product: CASSLARGGTGELFF.

The V call is TRBV30, the J call TRBJ2-3; 10 positions agree with TRBD2. From germline, CDR1 is GTSNPN and CDR2 SVGIG (reference sequence). The CDR3 spans 14 residues. J lost 4 bases, V lost 3 bases, and 4 bases had no gene match. CDR3 in amino acids: CAWRLAGTPDTQYF. CDR3 nucleotide sequence: TGTGCCTGGAGACTAGCGGGAACCCCAGATACGCAGTATTTT. Together with reference TRBV30 and TRBJ2-3, the CDR3 gives the full variable domain: SQTIHQWPATLVQPVGSPLSLECTVEGTSNPNLYWYRQAAGRGLQLLFYSVGIGQISSEVPQNLSASRPQDRQFILSSKKLLLSDSGFYLCAWRLAGTPDTQYFGPGTRLTVL.

The V gene is TRBV5-1, the J gene TRBJ1-4; unclear D gene. V lost 4 bases and J 0 bases, leaving 19 bases between the germline ends. There are 18 residues in the CDR3. CDR1 and CDR2 from the germline V gene are SGHRS and YFSETQ. The CDR3 sequence: CASSPKGPRDPTNEKLFF. CDR3 in DNA: TGCGCCAGCAGCCCTAAAGGACCCCGCGACCCAACTAATGAAAAACTGTTTTTT. The full variable domain, with the rest looked up from reference TRBV5-1 and TRBJ1-4, is KAGVTQTPRYLIKTRGQQVTLSCSPISGHRSVSWYQQTPGQGLQFLFEYFSETQRNKGNFPGRFSGRQFSNSRSEMNVSTLELGDSALYLCASSPKGPRDPTNEKLFFGSGTQLSVL.

The count of this clone is one. V and J are TRBV9 and TRBJ2-2; no clear D. V shed 6 bases and J shed 4 bases, with 10 bases lying between them. Per germline, CDR1 SGDLS and CDR2 YYNGEE. This CDR3 contains 13 residues. The CDR3, as DNA: TGTGCCAGCAACACGGACGGCACCGGGGAGCTGTTTTTT. Its translation: CASNTDGTGELFF.

This clone was found once. The rearrangement joins TRBV5-8 to TRBJ2-2; D is unresolved. The germline CDR1 and CDR2 sequences are SGHTS and YDEGEE. This CDR3 has 16 residues. The V end was cut by 0 bases, the J end by 7 bases, with 16 bases between. The CDR3 loop reads CASSLDAFSGVGELFF. The DNA of the CDR3 is TGTGCCAGCAGCTTGGATGCTTTTTCGGGTGTCGGGGAGCTGTTTTTT.

This chain links TRBV5-4 with TRBJ1-2, with 8 bases that match TRBD1. V gave up 1 base and J gave up 6 bases; unmatched junction bases: 2. CDR1 is SGHNT and CDR2 is YYREEE in the germline V gene (reference sequence). The CDR3 is 13 amino acids. The CDR3 region is CASSLTTGDGYTF. The CDR3 nucleotides are TGTGCCAGCAGCTTGACGACAGGGGATGGCTACACCTTC.

The genes are TRBV28 and TRBJ1-5; tentative D call: TRBD1 (6 bases). CDR3 length equals 16 residues. V gave up 3 bases and J gave up 5 bases, with 17 bases separating them. CDR1 and CDR2 from the germline V gene are MDHEN and SYDVKM. In DNA, the CDR3 is TGTGCCAGCAGTTTCGGGGGCGGGTACCCCCATCAGCCCCAGCATTTT. It specifies CASSFGGGYPHQPQHF.

The V gene is TRBV7-2, the J gene TRBJ2-1, with D perhaps matching TRBD2 (5 bases). Germline-derived CDR1 and CDR2 are SGHTA and FQGNSA. V dropped 2 bases and J dropped 4 bases, with 9 bases sitting between them. CDR3 length: 14 amino acids. The CDR3 reads CASSLLATYNEQFF. The CDR3 coding sequence is TGTGCCAGCAGCTTACTAGCTACGTACAATGAGCAGTTCTTC.

About this clone: A much larger clone differs from this one at a single base, so this may be a read error. The chain links TRBV9 to TRBJ2-2; D is uncertain. Germline V gene sequence: CDR1 SGDLS, CDR2 YYNGEE. The CDR3 extends over 13 amino acids. The V and J ends lost 0 bases and 5 bases respectively, with 5 bases between them. The CDR3: CASSVGGTGELFF. CDR3 nucleotides: TGTGCCAGCAGCGTAGGGGGTACCGGGGAGCTGTTTTTT.

This clone was seen only once. The chain couples TRBV6-5 to TRBJ2-3; 8 bases map to TRBD2. Trimming cost V 5 bases and J 6 bases; bases outside gene matches: 4. The CDR3 runs to 13 residues. Germline V gene sequence: CDR1 MNHEY, CDR2 SVGAGI. The CDR3 protein is CASSSGSQDTQYF. CDR3 DNA sequence: TGTGCCAGCAGTAGCGGGAGCCAGGATACGCAGTATTTT.